The following is a T cell receptor beta chain sequence with its context. Germline V CDR1 and CDR2: LGHDT, YNNKEL (reference sequence). Unmatched junction bases numbered 7, after V lost 4 bases and J lost 4 bases. The CDR3 is made up of 15 amino acids. Original data processing: Reference gene primer amplification yielded estimated nucleated cell counts. Generated by immunoSEQ multiplex PCR, the TCRdb table keeps only in-frame clones and is missing some. That table is the source of V, J and clone size, and D and trimming were worked out from the DNA. The sample consists of 150,000 or so clones, around 87% of them appearing once. The data belong to a study of blood T cell repertoires in COVID-19. Across the whole study: COVID-19 samples from acute and convalescent phases originated in the United States, Italy and Spain. Sources were T cells, B-cell-depleted T cells, or PBMCs; the material itself was cDNA or gDNA.

Sequences were obtained from peripheral blood. The source of this sequence is an elderly man with acute or convalescent COVID-19. V gene TRBV3-1 (or the pseudogene TRBV3-2) combines with J gene TRBJ1-3; 7 bases are a match to TRBD1. The CDR3 spells CASSPQGGSGNTIYF. For the CDR3, the DNA is TGTGCCAGCAGCCCGCAGGGGGGCTCGGGAAACACCATATATTTT.